A selection of T cell receptor beta chains follows, all from one sample in a study of blood T cell repertoires in COVID-19. Repertoires were generated with immunoSEQ multiplex PCR, while TCRdb's copy carries only in-frame clones and drops some. The sample yields around 100,000 clones, roughly 72% seen once. Sequenced input: peripheral blood. The origin of the receptors is a man older than 75 with acute or convalescent COVID-19. CDR3s include the opening cysteine and the closing phenylalanine or tryptophan. The D gene is left open where the match is weak. Only part of the rows carry a size: once, few, many, or a class if the clone is expanded.

J gene	D gene	V gene	clone size	CDR3 DNA	CDR3 protein
TRBJ2-7	-	TRBV5-1	-	TGCGCCAGCAGCGATCCCGGGACAAACTCCTACGAGCAGTACTTC	CASSDPGTNSYEQYF
TRBJ1-2	TRBD1	TRBV29-1	many	TGCAGCGCATCGACAGGGGCGGGAGGCTACACCTTC	CSASTGAGGYTF
TRBJ1-5	TRBD1	TRBV19	-	TGTGCCAGTAGTATTCCTTCCGACAGGGGGGCCAATCAGCCCCAGCATTTT	CASSIPSDRGANQPQHF
TRBJ2-5	TRBD1	TRBV10-1	-	TGCGCCAGTGCAACAGGGGGCGAGGGAGAGACCCAGTACTTC	CASATGGEGETQYF
TRBJ2-1	-	TRBV2	-	TGTGCCAGCCTCACCGGGAGAGGTTACAATGAGCAGTTCTTC	CASLTGRGYNEQFF
TRBJ1-2	-	TRBV4-3	-	TGCGCCAGCAGCCAAGGTGGGCGAGGGATAGGTGGCTACACCTTC	CASSQGGRGIGGYTF
TRBJ2-7	TRBD2	TRBV11-3	-	TGTGCCAGCAGCTTAGACCCTAGCGGGAGCTACGAGCAGTACTTC	CASSLDPSGSYEQYF
TRBJ1-4	TRBD1	TRBV28	-	TGTGCCAGCAGTTTAACAGGGGCCCTGGGCGCAACTAATGAAAAACTGTTTTTT	CASSLTGALGATNEKLFF
TRBJ2-3	-	TRBV11-3	many	TGTGCCAGCAGCAGACACAGGGTAACGGATACGCAGTATTTT	CASSRHRVTDTQYF
TRBJ2-7	TRBD1	TRBV7-9	-	TGTGCCAGCAGCTTTCGAGGGGGCGCATACGACGAGCAGTACTTC	CASSFRGGAYDEQYF
TRBJ2-7	TRBD1	TRBV5-4	-	TGTGCCAGCAGCAGGGAGACAGGGTCCGGAGCTAGCGAGCAGTACTTC	CASSRETGSGASEQYF
TRBJ1-1	-	TRBV11-2	many	TGTGCCAGCAGCTACCACTCGAACACTGAAGCTTTCTTT	CASSYHSNTEAFF